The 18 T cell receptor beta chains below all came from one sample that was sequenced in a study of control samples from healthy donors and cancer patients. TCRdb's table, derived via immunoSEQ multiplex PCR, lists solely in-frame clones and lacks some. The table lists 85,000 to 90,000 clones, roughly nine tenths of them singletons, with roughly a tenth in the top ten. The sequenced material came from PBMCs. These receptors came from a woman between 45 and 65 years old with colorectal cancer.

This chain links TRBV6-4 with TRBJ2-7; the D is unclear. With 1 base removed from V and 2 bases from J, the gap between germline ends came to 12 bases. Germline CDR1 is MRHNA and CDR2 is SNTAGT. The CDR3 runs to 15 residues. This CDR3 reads CASSDFWGRAYEQYV. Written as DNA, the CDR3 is TGTGCCAGCAGTGACTTTTGGGGAAGAGCCTACGAGCAGTACGTC.

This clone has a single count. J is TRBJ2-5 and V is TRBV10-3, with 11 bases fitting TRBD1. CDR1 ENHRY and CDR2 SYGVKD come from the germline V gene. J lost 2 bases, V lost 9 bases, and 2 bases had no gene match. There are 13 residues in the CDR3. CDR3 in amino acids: CAIGQGAQETQYF. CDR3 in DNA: TGTGCCATTGGACAGGGGGCTCAAGAGACCCAGTACTTC.

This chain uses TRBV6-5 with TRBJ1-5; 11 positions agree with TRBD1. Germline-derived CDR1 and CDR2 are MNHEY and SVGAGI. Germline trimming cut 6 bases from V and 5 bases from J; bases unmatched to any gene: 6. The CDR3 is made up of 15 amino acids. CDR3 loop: CASRTRTGGDQPQHF. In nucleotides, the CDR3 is TGTGCCAGCAGAACCCGGACAGGGGGCGATCAGCCCCAGCATTTT.

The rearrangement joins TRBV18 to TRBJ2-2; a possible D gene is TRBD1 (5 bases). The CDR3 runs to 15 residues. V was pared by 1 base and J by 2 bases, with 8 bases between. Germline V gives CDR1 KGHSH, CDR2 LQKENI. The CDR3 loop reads CASSPRQTNTGELFF. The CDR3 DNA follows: TGTGCCAGCTCACCACGACAGACTAACACCGGGGAGCTGTTTTTT.

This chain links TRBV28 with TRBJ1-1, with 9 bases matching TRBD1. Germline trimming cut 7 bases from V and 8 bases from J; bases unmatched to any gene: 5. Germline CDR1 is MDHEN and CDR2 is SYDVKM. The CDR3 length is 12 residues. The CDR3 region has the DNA TGTGCCAGCAATGGGGACAGGGCCGAAGCTTTCTTT. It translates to CASNGDRAEAFF.

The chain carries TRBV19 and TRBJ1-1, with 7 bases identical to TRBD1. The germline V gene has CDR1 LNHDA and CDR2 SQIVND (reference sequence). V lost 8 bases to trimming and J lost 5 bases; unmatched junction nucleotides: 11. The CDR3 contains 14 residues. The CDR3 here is CASFKGQLETEAFF. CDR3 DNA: TGTGCCAGTTTTAAGGGACAGTTAGAGACTGAAGCTTTCTTT.

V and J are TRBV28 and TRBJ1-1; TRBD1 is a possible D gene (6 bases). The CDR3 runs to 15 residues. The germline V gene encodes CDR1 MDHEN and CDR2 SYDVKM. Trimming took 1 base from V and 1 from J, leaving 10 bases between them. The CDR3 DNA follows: TGTGCCAGCAGTTTATATGGGACATCGAACACTGAAGCTTTCTTT. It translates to CASSLYGTSNTEAFF.

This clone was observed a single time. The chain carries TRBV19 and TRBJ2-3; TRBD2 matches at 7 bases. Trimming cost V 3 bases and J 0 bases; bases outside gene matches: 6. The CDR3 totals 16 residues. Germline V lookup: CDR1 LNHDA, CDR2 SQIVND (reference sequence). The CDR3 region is CASSIEWRGSTDTQYF. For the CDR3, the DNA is TGTGCCAGTAGTATCGAGTGGCGGGGGAGCACAGATACGCAGTATTTT.

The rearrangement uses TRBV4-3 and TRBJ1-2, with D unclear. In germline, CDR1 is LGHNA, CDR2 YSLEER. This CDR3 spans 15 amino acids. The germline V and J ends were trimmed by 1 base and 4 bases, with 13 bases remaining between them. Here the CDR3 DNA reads TGCGCCAGCAGCCAAGGGTGGGCGTATACCTATGGCTACACCTTC. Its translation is CASSQGWAYTYGYTF.

The CDR3 is CASRQGYEQFF. The CDR3 nucleotides read TGTGCCAGCAGACAGGGCTATGAGCAGTTCTTC. The chain has TRBV6-5 and TRBJ2-1; possible D gene TRBD1, 6 bases. This CDR3 spans 11 amino acids. Deletions cut 6 bases from V and 8 bases from J, with 8 bases between. The V gene's germline CDR1 is MNHEY and CDR2 SVGAGI.

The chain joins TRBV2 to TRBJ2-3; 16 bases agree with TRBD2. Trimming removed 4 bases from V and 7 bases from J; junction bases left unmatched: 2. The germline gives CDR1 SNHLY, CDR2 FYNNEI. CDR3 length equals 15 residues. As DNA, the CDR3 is TGTGCCAGCAGTGCGGGACTAGCGGGGGGGAATACGCAGTATTTT. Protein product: CASSAGLAGGNTQYF.

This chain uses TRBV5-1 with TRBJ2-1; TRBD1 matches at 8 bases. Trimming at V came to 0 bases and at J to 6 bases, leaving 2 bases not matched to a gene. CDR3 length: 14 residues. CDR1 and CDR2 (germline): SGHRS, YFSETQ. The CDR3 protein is CASSLARGRNEQFF. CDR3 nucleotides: TGCGCCAGCAGCTTGGCCAGGGGGCGCAATGAGCAGTTCTTC.

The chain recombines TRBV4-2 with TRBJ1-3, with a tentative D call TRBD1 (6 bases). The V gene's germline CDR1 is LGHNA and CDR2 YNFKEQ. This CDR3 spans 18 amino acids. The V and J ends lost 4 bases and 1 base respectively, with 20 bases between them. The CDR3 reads CASSLPPRGGRSGNTIYF. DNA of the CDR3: TGTGCCAGCAGCCTACCACCCAGAGGGGGTAGGTCTGGAAACACCATATATTTT.

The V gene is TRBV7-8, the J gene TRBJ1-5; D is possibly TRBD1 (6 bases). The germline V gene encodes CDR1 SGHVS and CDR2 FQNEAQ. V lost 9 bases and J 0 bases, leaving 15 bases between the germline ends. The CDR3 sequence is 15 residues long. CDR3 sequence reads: CASSTGPYSNQPQHF. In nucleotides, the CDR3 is TGTGCCAGTAGTACAGGGCCTTATAGCAATCAGCCCCAGCATTTT.

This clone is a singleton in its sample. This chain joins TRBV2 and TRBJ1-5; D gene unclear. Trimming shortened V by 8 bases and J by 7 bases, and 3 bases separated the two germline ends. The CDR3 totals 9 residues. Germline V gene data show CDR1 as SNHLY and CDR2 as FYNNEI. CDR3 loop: CASGQPQHF. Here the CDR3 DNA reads TGTGCCAGCGGGCAGCCCCAGCATTTT.

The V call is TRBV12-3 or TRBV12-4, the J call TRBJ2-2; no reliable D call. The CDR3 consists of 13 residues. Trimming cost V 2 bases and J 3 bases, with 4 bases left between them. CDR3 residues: CASSLRDTGELFF. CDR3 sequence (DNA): TGTGCCAGCAGTTTAAGGGACACCGGGGAGCTGTTTTTT.

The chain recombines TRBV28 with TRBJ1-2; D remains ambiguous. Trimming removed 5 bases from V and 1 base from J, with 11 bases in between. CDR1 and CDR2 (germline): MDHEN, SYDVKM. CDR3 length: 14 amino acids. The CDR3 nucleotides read TGTGCCAGCAGTGACCTGGGGAATAACTATGGCTACACCTTC. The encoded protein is CASSDLGNNYGYTF.

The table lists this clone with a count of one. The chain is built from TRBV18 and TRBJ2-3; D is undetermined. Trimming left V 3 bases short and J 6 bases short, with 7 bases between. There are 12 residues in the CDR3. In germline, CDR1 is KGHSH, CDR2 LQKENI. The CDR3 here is CASSPNGDTQYF. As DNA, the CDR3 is TGTGCCAGCTCACCGAATGGGGATACGCAGTATTTT.